This entry features one TCR beta chain sequence. What it binds is not known. Germline assignment: CDR1 GTSNPN and CDR2 SVGIG (reference sequence). The CDR3 is 16 amino acids. With V trimmed by 5 bases and J by 8 bases, 16 bases remained unmatched. Data came from immunoSEQ multiplex PCR; TCRdb stores just in-frame clones and leaves some out. This sample yields 60,000 to 65,000 clones, of which approximately 80% are seen a single time; under 2% belongs to the top ten. These data belong to a study of OX40 agonist ivuxolimab in advanced cancers. General study results and limits: The study found that CD8+ T cells averaged more expanded clones than CD4+.

This chain joins TRBV30 and TRBJ2-3; 10 positions match TRBD1. The sequenced sample was CD4+ or CD8+ T cells sorted from blood, obtained in a trial of the OX40 agonist ivuxolimab. The TCR sequence derives from an adult with an advanced solid tumor such as melanoma, head and neck, liver or kidney cancer. The CDR3 region is CAWGPGQGLGRGTQYF. CDR3 bases: TGTGCCTGGGGTCCGGGACAGGGGTTAGGGAGGGGTACGCAGTATTTT.